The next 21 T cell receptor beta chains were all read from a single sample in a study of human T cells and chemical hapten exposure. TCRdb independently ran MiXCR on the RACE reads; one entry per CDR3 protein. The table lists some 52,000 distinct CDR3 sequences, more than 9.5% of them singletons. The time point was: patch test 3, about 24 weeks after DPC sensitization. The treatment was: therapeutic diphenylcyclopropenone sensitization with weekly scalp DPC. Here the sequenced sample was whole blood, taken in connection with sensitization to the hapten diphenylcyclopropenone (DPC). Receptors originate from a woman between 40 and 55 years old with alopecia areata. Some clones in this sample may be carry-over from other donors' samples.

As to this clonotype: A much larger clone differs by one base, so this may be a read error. The CDR3 loop reads CASSHPGLAGPLEQFF. The CDR3 DNA sequence: TGTGCCAGCAGTCACCCCGGACTAGCGGGACCCCTTGAGCAGTTCTTC. V and J are TRBV6-2 or TRBV6-3 and TRBJ2-1; 12 bases line up with TRBD2. J was trimmed by 9 bases and V by 5 bases; bases with no gene match: 11. Per germline, CDR1 MNHEY and CDR2 SVGEGT. The CDR3 runs 16 residues.

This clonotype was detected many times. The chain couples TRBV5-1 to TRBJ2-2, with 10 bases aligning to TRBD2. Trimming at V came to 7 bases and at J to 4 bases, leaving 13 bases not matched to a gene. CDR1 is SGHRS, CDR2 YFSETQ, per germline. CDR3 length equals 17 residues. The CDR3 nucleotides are TGCGCCAGCCGATATAGCGGGGGGACCCCTGGCACCGGGGAGCTGTTTTTT. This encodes CASRYSGGTPGTGELFF. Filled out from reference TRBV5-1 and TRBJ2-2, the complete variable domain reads KAGVTQTPRYLIKTRGQQVTLSCSPISGHRSVSWYQQTPGQGLQFLFEYFSETQRNKGNFPGRFSGRQFSNSRSEMNVSTLELGDSALYLCASRYSGGTPGTGELFFGEGSRLTVL.

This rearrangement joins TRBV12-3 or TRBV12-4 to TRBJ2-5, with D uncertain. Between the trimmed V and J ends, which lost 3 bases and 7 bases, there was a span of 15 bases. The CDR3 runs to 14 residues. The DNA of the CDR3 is TGTGCCAGCAGTTTGCCCGCAGCAAAGAGGACCCAGTACTTC. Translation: CASSLPAAKRTQYF.

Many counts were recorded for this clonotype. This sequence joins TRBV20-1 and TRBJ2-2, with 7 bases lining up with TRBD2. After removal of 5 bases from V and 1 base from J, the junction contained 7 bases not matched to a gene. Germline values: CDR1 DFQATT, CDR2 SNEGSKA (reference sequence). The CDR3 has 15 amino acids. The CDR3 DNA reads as TGCAGTGCTTCCCCCCAGCGGGGGAACACCGGGGAGCTGTTTTTT. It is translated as CSASPQRGNTGELFF.

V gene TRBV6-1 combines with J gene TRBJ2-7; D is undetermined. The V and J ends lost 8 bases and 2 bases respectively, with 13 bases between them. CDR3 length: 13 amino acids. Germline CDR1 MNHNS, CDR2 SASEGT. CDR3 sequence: CASSAPPTYEQYF. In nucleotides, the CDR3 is TGTGCCAGCTCAGCTCCGCCGACCTACGAGCAGTACTTC.

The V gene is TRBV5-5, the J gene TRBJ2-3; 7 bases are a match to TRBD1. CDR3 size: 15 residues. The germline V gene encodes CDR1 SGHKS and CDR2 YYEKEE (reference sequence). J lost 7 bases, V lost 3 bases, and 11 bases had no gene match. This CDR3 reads CASSSPHRGPNTQYF. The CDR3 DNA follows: TGTGCCAGCAGCTCTCCTCACAGGGGTCCGAATACGCAGTATTTT.

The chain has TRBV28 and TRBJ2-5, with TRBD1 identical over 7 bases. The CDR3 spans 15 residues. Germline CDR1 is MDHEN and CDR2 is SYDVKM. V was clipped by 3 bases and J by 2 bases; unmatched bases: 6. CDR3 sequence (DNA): TGTGCCAGCAGTTTCCAGACAGGGTTTCAAGAGACCCAGTACTTC. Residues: CASSFQTGFQETQYF. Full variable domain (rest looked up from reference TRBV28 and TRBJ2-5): DVKVTQSSRYLVKRTGEKVFLECVQDMDHENMFWYRQDPGLGLRLIYFSYDVKMKEKGDIPEGYSVSREKKERFSLILESASTNQTSMYLCASSFQTGFQETQYFGPGTRLLVL.

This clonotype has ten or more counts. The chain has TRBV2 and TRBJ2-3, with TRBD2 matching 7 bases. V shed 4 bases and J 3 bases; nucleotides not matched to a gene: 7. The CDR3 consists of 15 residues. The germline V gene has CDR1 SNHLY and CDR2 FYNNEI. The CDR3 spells CASSAQRGGTDTQYF. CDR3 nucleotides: TGTGCCAGCAGTGCTCAGCGGGGCGGGACAGATACGCAGTATTTT.

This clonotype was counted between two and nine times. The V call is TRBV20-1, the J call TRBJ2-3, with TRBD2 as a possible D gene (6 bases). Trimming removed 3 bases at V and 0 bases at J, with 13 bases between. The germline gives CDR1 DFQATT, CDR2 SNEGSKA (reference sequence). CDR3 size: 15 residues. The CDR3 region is CSARGPGLSTDTQYF. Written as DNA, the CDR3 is TGCAGTGCTAGGGGGCCGGGACTCAGCACAGATACGCAGTATTTT.

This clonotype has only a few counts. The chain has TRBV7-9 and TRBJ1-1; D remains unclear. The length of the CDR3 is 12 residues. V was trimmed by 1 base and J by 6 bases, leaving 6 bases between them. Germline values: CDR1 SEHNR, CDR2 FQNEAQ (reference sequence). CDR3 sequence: CASSLVGPEAFF. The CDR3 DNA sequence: TGTGCCAGCAGCTTAGTAGGCCCTGAAGCTTTCTTT.

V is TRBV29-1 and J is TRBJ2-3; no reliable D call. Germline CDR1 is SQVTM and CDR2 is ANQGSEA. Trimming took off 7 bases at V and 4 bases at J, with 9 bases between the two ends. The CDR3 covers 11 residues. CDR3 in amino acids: CSATDPDTQYF. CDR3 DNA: TGCAGCGCGACGGATCCAGATACGCAGTATTTT.

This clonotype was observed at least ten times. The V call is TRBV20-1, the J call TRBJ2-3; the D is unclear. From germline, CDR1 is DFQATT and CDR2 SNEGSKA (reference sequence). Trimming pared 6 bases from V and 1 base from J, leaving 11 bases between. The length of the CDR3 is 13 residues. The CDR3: CSADPRGTDTQYF. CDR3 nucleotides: TGCAGTGCGGACCCTAGGGGCACAGATACGCAGTATTTT.

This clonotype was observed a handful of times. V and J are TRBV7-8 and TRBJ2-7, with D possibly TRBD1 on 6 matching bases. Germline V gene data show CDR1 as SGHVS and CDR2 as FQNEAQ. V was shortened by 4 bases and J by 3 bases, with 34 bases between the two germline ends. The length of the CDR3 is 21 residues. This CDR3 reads CASSSQAADEHRVGLDYEQYF. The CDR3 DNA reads TGTGCCAGCAGCTCTCAAGCGGCTGATGAACACAGGGTTGGGTTAGACTACGAGCAGTACTTC.

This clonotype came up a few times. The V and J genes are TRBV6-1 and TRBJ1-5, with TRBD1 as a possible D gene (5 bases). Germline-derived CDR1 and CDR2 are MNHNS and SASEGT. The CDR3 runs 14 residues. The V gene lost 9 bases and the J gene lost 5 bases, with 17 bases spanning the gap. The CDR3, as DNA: TGTGCCAGTGATGTAGGGGCAGAATATCAGCCCCAGCATTTT. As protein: CASDVGAEYQPQHF.

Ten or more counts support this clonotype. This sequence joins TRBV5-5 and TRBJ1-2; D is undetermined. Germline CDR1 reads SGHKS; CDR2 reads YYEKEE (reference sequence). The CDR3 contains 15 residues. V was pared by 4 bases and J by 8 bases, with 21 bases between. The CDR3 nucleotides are TGTGCCAGCAGCCCGTATTCGGCTGCCCCGGACGGCTACACCTTC. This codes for CASSPYSAAPDGYTF.

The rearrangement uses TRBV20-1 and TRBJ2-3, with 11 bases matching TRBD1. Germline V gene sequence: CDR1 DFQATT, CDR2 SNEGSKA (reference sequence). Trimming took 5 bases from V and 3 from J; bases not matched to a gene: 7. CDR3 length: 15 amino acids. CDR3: CSAGRTGGFTDTQYF. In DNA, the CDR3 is TGCAGTGCTGGTCGGACAGGGGGCTTTACAGATACGCAGTATTTT.

The CDR3 nucleotides read TGTGCCAGCAGCCTAAGGACTAGCGGGGTCTACAATGAGCAGTTCTTC. It yields the protein CASSLRTSGVYNEQFF. This sequence joins TRBV7-6 and TRBJ2-1, with TRBD2 matching 12 bases. V lost 5 bases and J lost 3; bases outside the gene matches: 5. CDR1 SGHVS and CDR2 FNYEAQ come from the germline V gene. The length of the CDR3 is 16 residues.

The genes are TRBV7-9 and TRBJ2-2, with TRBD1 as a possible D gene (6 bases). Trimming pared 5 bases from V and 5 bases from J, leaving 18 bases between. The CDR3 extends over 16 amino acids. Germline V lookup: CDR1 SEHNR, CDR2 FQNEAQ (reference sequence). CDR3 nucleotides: TGTGCCAGCAGCGACCGGGACACAACAGGGACCGGGGAGCTGTTTTTT. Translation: CASSDRDTTGTGELFF.

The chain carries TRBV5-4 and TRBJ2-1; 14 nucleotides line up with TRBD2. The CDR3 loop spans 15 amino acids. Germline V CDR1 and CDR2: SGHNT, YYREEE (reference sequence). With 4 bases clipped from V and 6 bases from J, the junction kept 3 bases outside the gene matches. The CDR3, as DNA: TGTGCCAGCAGCAAGGGACTAGCGGGGGCCAATGAGCAGTTCTTC. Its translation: CASSKGLAGANEQFF.

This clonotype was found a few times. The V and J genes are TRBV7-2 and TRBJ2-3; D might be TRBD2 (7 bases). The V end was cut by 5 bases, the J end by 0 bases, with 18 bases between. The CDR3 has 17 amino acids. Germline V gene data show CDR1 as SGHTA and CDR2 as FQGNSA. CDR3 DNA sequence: TGTGCCAGCAGCCCGGGCGGGGGCCCACCTAGCACAGATACGCAGTATTTT. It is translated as CASSPGGGPPSTDTQYF.

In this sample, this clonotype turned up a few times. The CDR3 DNA follows: TGTGCCAGTAGTATGGGGAATGAGCAGTTCTTC. It yields the protein CASSMGNEQFF. The chain links TRBV19 to TRBJ2-1; D gene unclear. The V gene lost 3 bases and the J gene lost 7 bases, with 4 bases spanning the gap. The germline CDR1 and CDR2 sequences are LNHDA and SQIVND (reference sequence). The CDR3 runs 11 residues.